These 22 T cell receptor beta chains came from one sample sequenced in a study of T cell responses to AZD1222 COVID-19 vaccine. Libraries were prepared by immunoSEQ multiplex PCR; TCRdb keeps only in-frame clonotypes and omits some of them. The sample lists 130,000 or so clones; approximately 90% were seen once. The source was peripheral blood, collected 28 days after the second dose of the MenACWY control vaccine. These receptors originate from an adult who received the MenACWY meningococcal vaccine as a control.

This rearrangement joins TRBV24-1 to TRBJ2-1, with a tentative D call TRBD2 (6 bases). Trimming cost V 1 base and J 7 bases, with 16 bases left between them. The germline V gene encodes CDR1 KGHDR and CDR2 SFDVKD. The CDR3 has 16 amino acids. CDR3 sequence: CATSDFKAGTVNEQFF. CDR3 DNA: TGTGCCACCAGTGATTTTAAGGCAGGGACTGTAAATGAGCAGTTCTTC.

The V call is TRBV12-3 or TRBV12-4, the J call TRBJ1-3; D ambiguous. V shed 2 bases and J shed 6 bases, with 8 bases lying between them. The CDR3 consists of 13 residues. This CDR3 reads CASSLIQTNTIYF. The CDR3 DNA follows: TGTGCCAGCAGTTTAATACAGACAAACACCATATATTTT.

The chain's CDR3 is CASSPVDRGAYGYTF. The CDR3 DNA is TGTGCCAGCTCACCCGTAGACAGGGGGGCCTATGGCTACACCTTC. V is TRBV18 and J is TRBJ1-2; 9 bases line up with TRBD1. The length of the CDR3 is 15 residues. Germline CDR1 is KGHSH and CDR2 is LQKENI. The junction had 6 bases not matched to a gene; V was cut back by 3 bases and J by 4 bases.

The chain is built from TRBV30 and TRBJ1-3; the D is unclear. V lost 7 bases to trimming and J lost 3 bases, with 13 bases between them. The CDR3 runs 13 residues. Germline-derived CDR1 and CDR2 are GTSNPN and SVGIG (reference sequence). Here the CDR3 reads CASPDGVGNTIYF. CDR3 sequence (DNA): TGTGCCTCGCCGGACGGGGTTGGAAACACCATATATTTT.

V is TRBV7-2 and J is TRBJ1-2, with 9 bases fitting TRBD1. CDR1 is SGHTA, CDR2 FQGNSA, per germline. The CDR3 runs to 17 residues. The V and J ends lost 5 bases and 5 bases, in that order; junction bases with no gene match: 15. CDR3 bases: TGTGCCAGCAGCCAAGACCCCGCCGGGACAGGGTTATATGGCTACACCTTC. Translated, it gives CASSQDPAGTGLYGYTF.

This chain joins TRBV7-2 and TRBJ2-3; the match to TRBD1 covers 8 bases. This CDR3 has 15 residues. Trimming removed 5 bases from V and 0 bases from J; junction bases left unmatched: 4. In germline, CDR1 is SGHTA, CDR2 FQGNSA. This CDR3 reads CASSNRGYSTDTQYF. The CDR3 region has the DNA TGTGCCAGCAGCAACAGGGGGTACAGCACAGATACGCAGTATTTT.

This chain joins TRBV14 and TRBJ2-2; TRBD2 matches at 10 bases. V lost 1 base and J lost 6; bases outside the gene matches: 5. The germline V gene encodes CDR1 SGHDN and CDR2 FVKESK. CDR3 length: 16 residues. The CDR3, as DNA: TGTGCCAGCAGCCAAGGGCTAGCGGGAGTGGCCGGGGAGCTGTTTTTT. It yields the protein CASSQGLAGVAGELFF.

The chain joins TRBV27 to TRBJ2-5, with TRBD2 matching over 11 bases. The junction had 7 bases not matched to a gene; V was cut back by 6 bases and J by 1 base. The CDR3 length is 16 residues. The V gene's germline CDR1 is MNHEY and CDR2 SMNVEV (reference sequence). The CDR3 nucleotides are TGTGCCAGCAGGTCCCTAGCGGGGGGCCTCCAAGAGACCCAGTACTTC. Residues: CASRSLAGGLQETQYF.

The V call is TRBV29-1, the J call TRBJ2-5; maybe TRBD2 (6 bases). Looked up from germline, CDR1 is SQVTM and CDR2 is ANQGSEA. CDR3 length: 13 amino acids. The germline V and J ends were trimmed by 6 bases and 7 bases, with 18 bases remaining between them. The CDR3 DNA reads as TGCAGCGTCGAGTTCGGGGGACCCGGGACCCAGTACTTC. This gives the protein CSVEFGGPGTQYF.

This clone was seen once. V is TRBV29-1 and J is TRBJ2-5; the match to TRBD2 covers 10 bases. The V gene's germline CDR1 is SQVTM and CDR2 ANQGSEA. The V and J ends lost 4 bases and 2 bases, in that order; junction bases with no gene match: 4. This CDR3 is 14 amino acids long. CDR3 in amino acids: CSVASGGLQETQYF. The CDR3 DNA sequence: TGCAGCGTTGCTAGCGGGGGTTTGCAAGAGACCCAGTACTTC.

The chain carries TRBV27 and TRBJ2-1; 9 nucleotides agree with TRBD2. V lost 6 bases to trimming and J lost 7 bases; unmatched junction nucleotides: 10. Germline CDR1 and CDR2: MNHEY and SMNVEV (reference sequence). CDR3 length: 15 residues. CDR3 sequence reads: CASRQTSGHSNEQFF. The CDR3 nucleotides read TGTGCCAGCAGGCAGACTAGCGGCCATAGTAATGAGCAGTTCTTC.

The chain is built from TRBV7-8 and TRBJ2-1, with TRBD2 matching over 10 bases. Germline V gene data show CDR1 as SGHVS and CDR2 as FQNEAQ. There are 18 residues in the CDR3. The V segment lost 5 bases and the J segment 4 bases; nucleotides outside the gene matches: 14. This CDR3 reads CASSLMPHLAGEYNEQFF. CDR3 nucleotide sequence: TGTGCCAGCAGCCTTATGCCCCATCTAGCGGGAGAGTACAATGAGCAGTTCTTC.

J is TRBJ2-3 and V is TRBV4-3; D might be TRBD2 (5 bases). V lost 2 bases to trimming and J lost 0 bases, with 12 bases between them. The germline CDR1 and CDR2 sequences are LGHNA and YSLEER. The CDR3 is 16 amino acids. The DNA of the CDR3 is TGCGCCAGCAGCCAACGCAGGAGAGGGAGCACAGATACGCAGTATTTT. This encodes CASSQRRRGSTDTQYF.

The chain couples TRBV5-1 to TRBJ2-7; D is unresolved. Trimming removed 7 bases at V and 1 base at J, with 6 bases between. This CDR3 is 11 amino acids long. Germline loops: CDR1 SGHRS, CDR2 YFSETQ. This CDR3 reads CASRTSYEQYF. The CDR3 DNA follows: TGCGCCAGCCGCACATCCTACGAGCAGTACTTC.

The CDR3 DNA sequence: TGTGCCAGCAGCTTAGGGACAGGGACGGGCACCGGGGAGCTGTTTTTT. Translation gives CASSLGTGTGTGELFF. The V call is TRBV7-9, the J call TRBJ2-2, with TRBD1 identical over 8 bases. This CDR3 comprises 16 residues. Germline CDR1 is SEHNR and CDR2 is FQNEAQ (reference sequence). The junction had 5 bases not matched to a gene; V was cut back by 1 base and J by 4 bases.

The gene calls are TRBV21-1 and TRBJ2-7; TRBD1 reflects the table's D call only, with no check against the DNA. TRBV21-1 is a pseudogene locus. This CDR3 contains 16 residues. The CDR3: CASSLVNRGHSYEQYV. The DNA for the CDR3 is TGTGCCAGCAGTCTGGTAAACAGGGGGCACTCCTACGAGCAGTACGTC.

This sequence joins TRBV21-1 and TRBJ1-2. TRBV21-1 is a documented pseudogene. The CDR3 runs 17 residues. CDR3 region: CASSPRGGVTENYGYTF. The CDR3 nucleotides are TGTGCCAGCAGCCCCCGAGGCGGGGTGACAGAGAACTATGGCTACACCTTC.

This rearrangement joins TRBV5-1 to TRBJ2-1; perhaps TRBD1 as D (5 bases). CDR3 size: 13 residues. Germline V lookup: CDR1 SGHRS, CDR2 YFSETQ. The germline V and J ends were trimmed by 5 bases and 4 bases, with 10 bases remaining between them. The CDR3: CASRQAVYNEQFF. As DNA, the CDR3 is TGCGCCAGCAGACAGGCGGTTTACAATGAGCAGTTCTTC. Variable domain in full (rest from reference TRBV5-1 and TRBJ2-1): KAGVTQTPRYLIKTRGQQVTLSCSPISGHRSVSWYQQTPGQGLQFLFEYFSETQRNKGNFPGRFSGRQFSNSRSEMNVSTLELGDSALYLCASRQAVYNEQFFGPGTRLTVL.

The table lists this clone with a few counts. The CDR3 DNA reads TGTGCCAGCAGCCTGGGGGACAATAGCAATCAGCCCCAGCATTTT. It is translated as CASSLGDNSNQPQHF. This chain uses TRBV7-9 with TRBJ1-5; D may be TRBD1 (6 bases). V gave up 5 bases and J gave up 0 bases, with 11 bases separating them. The CDR3 contains 15 residues. Germline values: CDR1 SEHNR, CDR2 FQNEAQ (reference sequence).

The chain is built from TRBV7-9 and TRBJ2-7; 8 nucleotides align to TRBD1. CDR3 length equals 15 residues. V trimming: 1 base; J trimming: 5 bases; junction bases outside the gene matches: 7. Germline V gives CDR1 SEHNR, CDR2 FQNEAQ (reference sequence). The CDR3 DNA sequence: TGTGCCAGCAGCTTAGTCCAGGGGGCGTACCACGAGCAGTACTTC. Its protein product is CASSLVQGAYHEQYF.

The chain couples TRBV5-4 to TRBJ2-3; perhaps TRBD1 as D (5 bases). Trimming took 3 bases from V and 5 from J, leaving 16 bases between them. Germline-derived CDR1 and CDR2 are SGHNT and YYREEE (reference sequence). This CDR3 has 15 amino acids. CDR3 nucleotides: TGTGCCAGCAGCTCCCGGACACTTCTAGGAGATACGCAGTATTTT. It codes for CASSSRTLLGDTQYF.

The rearrangement joins TRBV5-1 to TRBJ2-7; D is possibly TRBD1 or TRBD2 (5 bases each). This CDR3 comprises 12 residues. Germline V gene sequence: CDR1 SGHRS, CDR2 YFSETQ. The V gene lost 7 bases and the J gene lost 4 bases, with 12 bases spanning the gap. CDR3 sequence reads: CASGTDGYEQYF. The CDR3 DNA is TGCGCCAGCGGGACGGATGGGTACGAGCAGTACTTC.